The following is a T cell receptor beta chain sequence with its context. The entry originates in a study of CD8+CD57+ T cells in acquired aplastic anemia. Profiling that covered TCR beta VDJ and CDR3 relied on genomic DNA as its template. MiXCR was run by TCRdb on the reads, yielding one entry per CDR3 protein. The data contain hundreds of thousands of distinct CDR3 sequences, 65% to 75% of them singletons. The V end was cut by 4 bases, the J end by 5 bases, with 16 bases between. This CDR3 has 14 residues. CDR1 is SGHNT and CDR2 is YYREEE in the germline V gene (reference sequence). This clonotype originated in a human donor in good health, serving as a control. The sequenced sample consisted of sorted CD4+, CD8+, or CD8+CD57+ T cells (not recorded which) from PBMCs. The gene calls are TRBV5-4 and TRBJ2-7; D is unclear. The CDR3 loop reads CASSVSKPTDEQYF. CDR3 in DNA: TGTGCCAGCAGCGTGTCAAAACCCACAGACGAGCAGTACTTC.